The text below deals with one T cell receptor beta chain. Its antigen is not identified. Isolation of PBMCs was performed on around 9.7 ml fresh peripheral blood. TCR beta CDR3 region amplification was performed from RNA transcripts. A set of HTBI primers served as the primers for a first-round RT-PCR of the TCR CDR3. MiXCR, applied by TCRdb to the multiplex PCR reads, yields one record per CDR3 protein. In the table there are roughly 640,000 distinct CDR3 sequences, roughly 16% of which are singletons. This record comes from a study of T cells in Graves' hyperthyroidism and ophthalmopathy. Trimming removed 5 bases from V and 9 bases from J, with 21 bases in between. The CDR3 is made up of 15 amino acids. Germline V gives CDR1 SGHNT, CDR2 YYREEE (reference sequence). Overall study results and limits: The model foresaw ophthalmopathy a median around 6 months prior to onset. Most clonotypes expanded in the thyroid (above 0.001) were also present in blood.

The sequence derives from a woman aged 40-49 years with Graves' ophthalmopathy. Sequenced material: blood. This rearrangement joins TRBV5-4 to TRBJ2-1; no clear D gene. In DNA form, the CDR3 reads TGTGCCAGCAGGTCCAAGGGCAGACTCACGCGTGAGCAGTTCTTC. It encodes CASRSKGRLTREQFF.